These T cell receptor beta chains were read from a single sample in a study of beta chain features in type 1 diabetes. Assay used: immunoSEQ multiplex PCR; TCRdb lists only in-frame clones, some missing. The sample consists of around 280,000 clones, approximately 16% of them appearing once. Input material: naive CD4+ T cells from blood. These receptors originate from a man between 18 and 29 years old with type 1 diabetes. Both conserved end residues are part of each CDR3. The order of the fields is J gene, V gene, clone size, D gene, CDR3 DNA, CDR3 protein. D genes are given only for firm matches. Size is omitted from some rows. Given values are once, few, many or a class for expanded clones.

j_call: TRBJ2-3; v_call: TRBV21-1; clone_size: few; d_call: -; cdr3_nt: TGTGCCAGCAGCAACTTTCTAGCGGGGGGCACAGATACGCAGTATTTT; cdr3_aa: CASSNFLAGGTDTQYF
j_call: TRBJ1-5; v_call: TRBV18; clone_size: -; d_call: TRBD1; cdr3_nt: TGTGCCAGCTCACGCCGGGACAGGAGGCTTCAGCCCCAGCATTTT; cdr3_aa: CASSRRDRRLQPQHF
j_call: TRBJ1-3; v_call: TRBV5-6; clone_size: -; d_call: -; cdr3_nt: TGTGCCAGCAGCTTGCAGTTCTCCGGAAACACCATATATTTT; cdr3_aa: CASSLQFSGNTIYF
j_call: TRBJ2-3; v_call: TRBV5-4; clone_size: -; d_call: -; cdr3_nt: TGTGCCAGCAGCTCAGTAGGGGGTGGAGATACGCAGTATTTT; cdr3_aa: CASSSVGGGDTQYF
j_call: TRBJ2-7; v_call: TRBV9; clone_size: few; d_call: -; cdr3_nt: TGTGCCAGCATCAGCTCCTACGAGCAGTACTTC; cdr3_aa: CASISSYEQYF
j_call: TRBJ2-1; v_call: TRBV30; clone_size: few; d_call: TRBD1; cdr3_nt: TGTGCCTGGAACAGGGGGGACTACAATGAGCAGTTCTTC; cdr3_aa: CAWNRGDYNEQFF
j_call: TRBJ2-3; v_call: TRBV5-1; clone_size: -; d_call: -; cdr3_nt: TGCGCCAGCAGCGAGACAGTAACTAGCACAGATACGCAGTATTTT; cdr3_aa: CASSETVTSTDTQYF
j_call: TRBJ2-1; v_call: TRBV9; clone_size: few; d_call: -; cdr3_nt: TGTGCCAGCAGCCCCTACAGTGGGGACTTCCTAGGGAATGAGCAGTTCTTC; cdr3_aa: CASSPYSGDFLGNEQFF
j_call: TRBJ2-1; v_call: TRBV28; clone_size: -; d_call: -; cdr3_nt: TGTGCCAGCAGACCCGGGGACAATGAGCAGTTCTTC; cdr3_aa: CASRPGDNEQFF
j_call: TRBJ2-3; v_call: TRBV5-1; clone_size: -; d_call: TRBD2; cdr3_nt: TGCGCCAGCAGCCTGACTAGCGGGGGGGATACGCAGTATTTT; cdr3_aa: CASSLTSGGDTQYF
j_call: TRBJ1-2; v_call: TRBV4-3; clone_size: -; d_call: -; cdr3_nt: TGCGCCAGCAGCCAAGCCTCGGGGGAGTTGTATGGCTACACCTTC; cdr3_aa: CASSQASGELYGYTF
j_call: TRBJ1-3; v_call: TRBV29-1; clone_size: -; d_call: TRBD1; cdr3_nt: TGCAGCGTTGGAGGGACAGGGGTTGTTGGAAACACCATATATTTT; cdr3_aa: CSVGGTGVVGNTIYF
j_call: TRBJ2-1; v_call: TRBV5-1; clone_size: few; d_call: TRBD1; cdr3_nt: TGCGCCAGCATCGACAGGGGGAGCAATGAGCAGTTCTTC; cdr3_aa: CASIDRGSNEQFF
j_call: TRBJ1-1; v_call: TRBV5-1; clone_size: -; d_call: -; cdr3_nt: TGCGCCAGCAGCTTGGTACAGGGGAACACTGAAGCTTTCTTT; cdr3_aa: CASSLVQGNTEAFF
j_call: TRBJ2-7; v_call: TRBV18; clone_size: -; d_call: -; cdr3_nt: TGTGCCAGCTCACCACGCACAGGTGTACCCTACGAGCAGTACTTC; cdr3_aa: CASSPRTGVPYEQYF
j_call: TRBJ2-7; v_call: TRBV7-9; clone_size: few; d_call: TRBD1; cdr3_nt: TGTGCCAGCAGCTTACTAAGGGCGACAGGGAGAATCTACGAGCAGTACTTC; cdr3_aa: CASSLLRATGRIYEQYF
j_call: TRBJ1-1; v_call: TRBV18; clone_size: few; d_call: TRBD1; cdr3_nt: TGTGCCAGCTCGCAGGGGGGAACGAACACTGAAGCTTTCTTT; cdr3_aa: CASSQGGTNTEAFF
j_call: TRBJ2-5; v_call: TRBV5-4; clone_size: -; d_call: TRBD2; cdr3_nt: TGTGCCAGCAGCGTCGGGCGGGGGGGCGGTGAGACCCAGTACTTC; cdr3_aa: CASSVGRGGGETQYF
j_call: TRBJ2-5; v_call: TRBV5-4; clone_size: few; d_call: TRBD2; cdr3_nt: TGTGCCAGCAGCTTTTCGGGGGGGGAGACCCAGTACTTC; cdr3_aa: CASSFSGGETQYF
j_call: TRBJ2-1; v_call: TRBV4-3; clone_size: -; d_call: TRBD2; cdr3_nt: TGCGCCAGCAGCCAAACTAGACTAGCGGGGGCTGAGCAGTTCTTC; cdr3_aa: CASSQTRLAGAEQFF
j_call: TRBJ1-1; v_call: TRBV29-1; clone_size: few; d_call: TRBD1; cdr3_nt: TGCAGCGGAACAGGGGACTCGTATAGAGCTTTCTTT; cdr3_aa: CSGTGDSYRAFF
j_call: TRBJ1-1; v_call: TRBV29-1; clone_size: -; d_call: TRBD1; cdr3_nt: TGCAGCGTTGATCCAGGGGGCACAGCTTTCTTT; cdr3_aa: CSVDPGGTAFF
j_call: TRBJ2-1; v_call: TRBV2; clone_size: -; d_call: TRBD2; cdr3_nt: TGTGCCAGCAGCATTACTAGCGGGGGAACCTACAATGAGCAGTTCTTC; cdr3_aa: CASSITSGGTYNEQFF
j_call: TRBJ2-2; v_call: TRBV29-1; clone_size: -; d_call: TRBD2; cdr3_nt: TGCAGCGTTAGGGAACTCGGGGGGGACCGGGAGCTGTTTTTT; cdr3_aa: CSVRELGGDRELFF
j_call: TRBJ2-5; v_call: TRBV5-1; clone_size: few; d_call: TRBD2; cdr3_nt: TGCGCCAGCAGCCTGAGGACTAGTCGGGTCGGGGAGACCCAGTACTTC; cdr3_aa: CASSLRTSRVGETQYF
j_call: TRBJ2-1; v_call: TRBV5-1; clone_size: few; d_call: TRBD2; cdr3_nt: TGCGCCAGCCATTATGAGAGCGGGGGGTACAATGAGCAGTTCTTC; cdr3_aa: CASHYESGGYNEQFF
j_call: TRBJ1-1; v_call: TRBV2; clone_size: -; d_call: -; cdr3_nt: TGTGCCAGCAGGGACAGCCTGAACACTGAAGCTTTCTTT; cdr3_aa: CASRDSLNTEAFF
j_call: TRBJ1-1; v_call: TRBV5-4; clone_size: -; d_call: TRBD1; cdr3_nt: TGTGCCAGCAGCCCCAACGGACAGGGGGCTTCGAGAGCTTTCTTT; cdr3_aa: CASSPNGQGASRAFF
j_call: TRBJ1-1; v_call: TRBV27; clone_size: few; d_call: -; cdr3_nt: TGTGCCAGCAGTTTATCGCTGAGGACTGAAGCTTTCTTT; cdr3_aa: CASSLSLRTEAFF
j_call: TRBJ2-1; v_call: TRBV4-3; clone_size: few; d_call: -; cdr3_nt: TGCGCCAGCAGCCAAGAAGGCAGGTCCTACAATGAGCAGTTCTTC; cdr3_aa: CASSQEGRSYNEQFF
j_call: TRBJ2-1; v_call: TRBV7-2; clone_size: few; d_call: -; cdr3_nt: TGTGCCAGCAGCTTGGCCCCTAGCGCGAACTACAATGAGCAGTTCTTC; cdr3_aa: CASSLAPSANYNEQFF
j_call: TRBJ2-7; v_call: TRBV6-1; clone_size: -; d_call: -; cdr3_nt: TGTGCCAGTGCAGACAGAGCCTACGAGCAGTACTTC; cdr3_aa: CASADRAYEQYF
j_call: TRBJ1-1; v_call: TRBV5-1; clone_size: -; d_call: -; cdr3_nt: TGCGCCAGCAGCTTGTTATCGGGGGACACTGAAGCTTTCTTT; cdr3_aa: CASSLLSGDTEAFF
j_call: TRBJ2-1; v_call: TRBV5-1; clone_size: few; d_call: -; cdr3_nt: TGCGCCAGCAGCTTGAGAGGGCAGGCCAATGAGCAGTTCTTC; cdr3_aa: CASSLRGQANEQFF
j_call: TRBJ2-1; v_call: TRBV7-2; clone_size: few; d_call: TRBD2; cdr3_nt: TGTGCCAGCAGCTCGCTTCCTAGCGGGAATCGCAATGAGCAGTTCTTC; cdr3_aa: CASSSLPSGNRNEQFF
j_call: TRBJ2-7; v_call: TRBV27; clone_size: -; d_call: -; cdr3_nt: TGTGCCAGCAGTTTGGGGGGTGGGGGTAGAGGCTACGAGCAGTACTTC; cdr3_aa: CASSLGGGGRGYEQYF
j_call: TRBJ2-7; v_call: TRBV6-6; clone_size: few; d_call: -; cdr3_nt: TGTGCCAGCAGTTACGGCACGATCTCCTACGAGCAGTACTTC; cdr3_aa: CASSYGTISYEQYF
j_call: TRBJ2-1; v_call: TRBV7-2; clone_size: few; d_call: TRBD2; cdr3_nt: TGTGCCAGCAGGATTCTGGGACTAGCGGGGGTGGCCAATGAGCAGTTCTTC; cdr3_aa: CASRILGLAGVANEQFF
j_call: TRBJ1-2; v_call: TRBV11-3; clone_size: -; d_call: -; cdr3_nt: TGTGCCAGCAGCGGCGGGGGCTCCATGGGTGGCTACACCTTC; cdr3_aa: CASSGGGSMGGYTF
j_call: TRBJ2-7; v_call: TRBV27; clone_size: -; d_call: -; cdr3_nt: TGTGCCAGCAGTTTAGGGTGGGGGGTGCTCTCCTACGAGCAGTACTTC; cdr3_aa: CASSLGWGVLSYEQYF
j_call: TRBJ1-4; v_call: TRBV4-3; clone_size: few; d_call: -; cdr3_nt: TGCGCCAGCAGCCAAGGGACATCAGGGAAGCGGGCAGAAAAACTGTTTTTT; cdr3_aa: CASSQGTSGKRAEKLFF
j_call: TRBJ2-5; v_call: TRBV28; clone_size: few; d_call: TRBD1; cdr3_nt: TGTGCCAGCACCACAGGGACAGGGGGAGAGACCCAGTACTTC; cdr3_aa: CASTTGTGGETQYF
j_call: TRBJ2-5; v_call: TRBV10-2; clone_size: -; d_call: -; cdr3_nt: TGCGCCAGCAGACTGGGACTTGGGGGGACCCAGTACTTC; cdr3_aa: CASRLGLGGTQYF
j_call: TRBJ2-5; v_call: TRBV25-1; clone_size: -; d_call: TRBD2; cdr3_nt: TGTGCCAGCAGTGACCTAGCGGGAGTAAGGGAGACCCAGTACTTC; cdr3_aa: CASSDLAGVRETQYF
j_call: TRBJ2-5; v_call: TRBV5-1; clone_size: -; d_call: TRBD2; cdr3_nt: TGCGCCAGCACCGGGGGGGCGGGCCAAGAGACCCAGTACTTC; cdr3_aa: CASTGGAGQETQYF
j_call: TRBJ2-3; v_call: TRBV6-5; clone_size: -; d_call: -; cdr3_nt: TGTGCCAGCAGCACGAAGAGGGAAACAGATACGCAGTATTTT; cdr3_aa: CASSTKRETDTQYF
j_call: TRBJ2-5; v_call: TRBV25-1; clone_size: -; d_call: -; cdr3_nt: TGTGCCAGCAGTGACCCCGGTGGACTAAGAAAGACCCAGTACTTC; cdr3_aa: CASSDPGGLRKTQYF
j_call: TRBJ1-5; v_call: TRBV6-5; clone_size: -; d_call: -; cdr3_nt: TGTGCCAGCAGTTGGGGGGAGCGCAATCAGCCCCAGCATTTT; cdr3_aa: CASSWGERNQPQHF
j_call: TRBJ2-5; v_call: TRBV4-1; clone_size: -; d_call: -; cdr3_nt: TGCGCCAGCAGCCAAGAAGCCAGGGGCGTTTCAACCCAGTACTTC; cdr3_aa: CASSQEARGVSTQYF